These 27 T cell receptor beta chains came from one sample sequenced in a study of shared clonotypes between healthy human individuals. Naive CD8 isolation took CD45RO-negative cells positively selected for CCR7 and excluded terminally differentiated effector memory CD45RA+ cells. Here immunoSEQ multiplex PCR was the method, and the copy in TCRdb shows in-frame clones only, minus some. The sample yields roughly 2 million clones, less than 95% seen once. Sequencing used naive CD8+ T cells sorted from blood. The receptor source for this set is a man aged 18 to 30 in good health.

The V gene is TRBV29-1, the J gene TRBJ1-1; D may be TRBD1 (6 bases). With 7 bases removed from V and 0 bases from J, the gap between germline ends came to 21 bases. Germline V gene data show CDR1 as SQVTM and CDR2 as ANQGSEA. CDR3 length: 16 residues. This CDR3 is CSAEPGGGPLNTEAFF. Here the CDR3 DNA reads TGCAGCGCCGAACCGGGAGGGGGTCCTCTGAACACTGAAGCTTTCTTT.

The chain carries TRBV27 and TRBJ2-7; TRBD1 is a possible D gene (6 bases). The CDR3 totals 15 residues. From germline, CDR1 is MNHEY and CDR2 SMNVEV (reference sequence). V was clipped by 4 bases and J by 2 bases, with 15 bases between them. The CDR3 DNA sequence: TGTGCCAGCAGTTCCGCCGACAGGATCCCCTACGAGCAGTACTTC. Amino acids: CASSSADRIPYEQYF.

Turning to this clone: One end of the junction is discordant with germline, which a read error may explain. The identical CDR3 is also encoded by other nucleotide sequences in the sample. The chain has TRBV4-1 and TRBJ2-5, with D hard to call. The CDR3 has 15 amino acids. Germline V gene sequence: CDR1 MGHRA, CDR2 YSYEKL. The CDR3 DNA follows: TGCGCTAGCAGCCAAGATATCGGGTACCAAGAGACCCAGTACTTC. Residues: CASSQDIGYQETQYF.

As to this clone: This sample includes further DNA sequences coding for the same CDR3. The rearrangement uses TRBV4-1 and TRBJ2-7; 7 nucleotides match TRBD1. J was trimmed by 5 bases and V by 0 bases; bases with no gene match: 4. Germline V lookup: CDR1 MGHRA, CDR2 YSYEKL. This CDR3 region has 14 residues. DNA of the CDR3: TGCGCCAGCAGCCAAGATCCAGGGGGAAACGAGCAGTACTTC. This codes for CASSQDPGGNEQYF.

CDR3 in DNA: TGCGCCAGCAGCCAGGTGGCCGGGACTAGCGGGATCTACGAGCAGTACTTC. The encoded protein is CASSQVAGTSGIYEQYF. The chain uses TRBV4-3 and TRBJ2-7; 13 nucleotides line up with TRBD2. With 3 bases clipped from V and 3 bases from J, the junction kept 8 bases outside the gene matches. This CDR3 comprises 17 residues. Germline CDR1 LGHNA, CDR2 YSLEER.

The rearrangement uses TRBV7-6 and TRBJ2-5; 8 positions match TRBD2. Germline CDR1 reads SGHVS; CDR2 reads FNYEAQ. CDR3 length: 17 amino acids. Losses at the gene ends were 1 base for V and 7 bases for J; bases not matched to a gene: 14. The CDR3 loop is CASSLDSSGSWGGTQYF. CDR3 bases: TGTGCCAGCAGCTTAGACTCCAGCGGGAGTTGGGGGGGGACCCAGTACTTC. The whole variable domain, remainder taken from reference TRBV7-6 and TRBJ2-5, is GAGVSQSPRYKVTKRGQDVALRCDPISGHVSLYWYRQALGQGPEFLTYFNYEAQQDKSGLPNDRFSAERPEGSISTLTIQRTEQRDSAMYRCASSLDSSGSWGGTQYFGPGTRLLVL.

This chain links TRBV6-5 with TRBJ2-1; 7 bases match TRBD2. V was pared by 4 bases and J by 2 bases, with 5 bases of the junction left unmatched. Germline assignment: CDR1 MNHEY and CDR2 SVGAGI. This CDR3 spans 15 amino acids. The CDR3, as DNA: TGTGCCAGCAGTTGGGTAGCGGGTCCCTACAATGAGCAGTTCTTC. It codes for CASSWVAGPYNEQFF.

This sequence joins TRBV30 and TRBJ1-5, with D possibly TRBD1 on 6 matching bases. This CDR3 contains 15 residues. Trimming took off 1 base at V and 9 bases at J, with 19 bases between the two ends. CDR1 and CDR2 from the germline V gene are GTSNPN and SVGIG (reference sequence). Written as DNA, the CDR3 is TGTGCCTGGAGTGACGAGTCAGGACAGTGGCTGCCCCAGCATTTT. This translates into CAWSDESGQWLPQHF.

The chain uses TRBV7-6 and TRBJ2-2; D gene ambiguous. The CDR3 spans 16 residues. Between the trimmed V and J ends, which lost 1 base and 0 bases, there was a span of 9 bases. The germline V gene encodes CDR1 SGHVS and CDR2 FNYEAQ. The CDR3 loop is CASSLGSVTNTGELFF. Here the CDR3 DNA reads TGTGCCAGCAGCTTAGGAAGCGTGACGAACACCGGGGAGCTGTTTTTT.

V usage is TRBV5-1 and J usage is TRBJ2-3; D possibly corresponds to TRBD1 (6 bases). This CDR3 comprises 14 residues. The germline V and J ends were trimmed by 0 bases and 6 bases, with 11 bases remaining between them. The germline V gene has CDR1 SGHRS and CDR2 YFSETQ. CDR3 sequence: CASSLGDIGDTQYF. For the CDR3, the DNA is TGCGCCAGCAGCTTGGGGGACATAGGTGATACGCAGTATTTT.

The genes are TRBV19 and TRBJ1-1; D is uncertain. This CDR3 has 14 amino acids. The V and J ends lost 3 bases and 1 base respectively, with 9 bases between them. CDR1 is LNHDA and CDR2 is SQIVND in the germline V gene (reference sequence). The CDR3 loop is CASSIITGNTEAFF. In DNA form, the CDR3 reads TGTGCCAGTAGTATTATAACGGGGAACACTGAAGCTTTCTTT.

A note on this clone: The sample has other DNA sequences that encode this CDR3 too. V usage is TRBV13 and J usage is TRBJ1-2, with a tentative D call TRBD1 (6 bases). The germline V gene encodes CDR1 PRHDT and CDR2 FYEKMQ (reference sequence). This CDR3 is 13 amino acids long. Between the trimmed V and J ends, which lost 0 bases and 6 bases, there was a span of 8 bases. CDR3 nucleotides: TGTGCCAGCAGCTTAGGCACAGGGAATGGCTACACCTTC. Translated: CASSLGTGNGYTF.

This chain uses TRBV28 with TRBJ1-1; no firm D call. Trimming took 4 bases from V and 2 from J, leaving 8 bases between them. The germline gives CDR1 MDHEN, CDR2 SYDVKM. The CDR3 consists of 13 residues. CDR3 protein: CASSYYGNTEAFF. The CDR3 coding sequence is TGTGCCAGCAGTTATTACGGAAACACTGAAGCTTTCTTT.

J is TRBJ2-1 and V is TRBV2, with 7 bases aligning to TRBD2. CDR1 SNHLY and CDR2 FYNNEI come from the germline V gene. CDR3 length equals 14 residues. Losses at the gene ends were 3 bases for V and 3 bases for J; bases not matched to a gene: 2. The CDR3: CASSDRGGYNEQFF. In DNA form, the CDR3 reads TGTGCCAGCAGTGATCGCGGGGGCTACAATGAGCAGTTCTTC.

The CDR3 spells CASSQGTGGLETQYF. CDR3 in DNA: TGTGCCAGCAGCCAAGGGACAGGGGGCTTAGAGACCCAGTACTTC. This rearrangement joins TRBV7-9 to TRBJ2-5; the match to TRBD1 covers 12 bases. Germline V gene sequence: CDR1 SEHNR, CDR2 FQNEAQ (reference sequence). This CDR3 is 15 amino acids long. J gave up 4 bases and V 5 bases, and 5 bases lay outside the gene matches.

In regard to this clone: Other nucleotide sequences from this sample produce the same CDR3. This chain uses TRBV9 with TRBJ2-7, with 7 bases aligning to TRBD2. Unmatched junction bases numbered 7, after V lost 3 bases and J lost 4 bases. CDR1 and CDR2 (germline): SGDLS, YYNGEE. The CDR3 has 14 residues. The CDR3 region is CASSEGGLAYEQYF. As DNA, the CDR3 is TGTGCCAGCAGCGAGGGAGGGCTAGCTTACGAGCAGTACTTC.

The CDR3 DNA reads TGTGCCAGCAGCACCCGACCCATCCTAGCGGGAGGGCCCCACGAGCAGTACTTC. It codes for CASSTRPILAGGPHEQYF. The rearrangement joins TRBV9 to TRBJ2-7; TRBD2 matches 12 bases. Germline assignment: CDR1 SGDLS and CDR2 YYNGEE. The CDR3 loop spans 18 amino acids. Trimming at V came to 4 bases and at J to 5 bases, leaving 16 bases not matched to a gene.

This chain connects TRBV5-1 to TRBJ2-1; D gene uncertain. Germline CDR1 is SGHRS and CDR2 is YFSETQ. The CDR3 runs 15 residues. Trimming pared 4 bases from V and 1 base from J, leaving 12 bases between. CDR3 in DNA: TGCGCCAGCAGCCCAGAAGGGTATTCCTACAATGAGCAGTTCTTC. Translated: CASSPEGYSYNEQFF.

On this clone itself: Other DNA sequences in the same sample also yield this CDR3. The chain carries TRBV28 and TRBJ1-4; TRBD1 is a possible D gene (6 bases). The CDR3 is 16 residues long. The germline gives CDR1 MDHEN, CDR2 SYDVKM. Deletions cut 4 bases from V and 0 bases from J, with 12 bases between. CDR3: CASSSYSGATNEKLFF. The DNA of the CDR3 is TGTGCCAGCAGTTCGTACTCAGGGGCAACTAATGAAAAACTGTTTTTT.

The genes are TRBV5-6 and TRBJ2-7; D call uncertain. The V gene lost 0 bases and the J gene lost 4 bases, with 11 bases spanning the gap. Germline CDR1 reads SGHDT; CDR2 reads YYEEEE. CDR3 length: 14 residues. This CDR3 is CASSLAGYLYEQYF. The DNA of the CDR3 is TGTGCCAGCAGCTTGGCCGGTTATCTGTACGAGCAGTACTTC. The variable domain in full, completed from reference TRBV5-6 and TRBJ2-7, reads DAGVTQSPTHLIKTRGQQVTLRCSPKSGHDTVSWYQQALGQGPQFIFQYYEEEERQRGNFPDRFSGHQFPNYSSELNVNALLLGDSALYLCASSLAGYLYEQYFGPGTRLTVT.

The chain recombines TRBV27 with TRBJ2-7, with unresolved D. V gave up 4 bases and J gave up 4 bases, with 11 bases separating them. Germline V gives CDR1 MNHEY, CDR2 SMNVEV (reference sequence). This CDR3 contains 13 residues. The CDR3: CASSSVSHYEQYF. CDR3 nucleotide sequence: TGTGCCAGCAGTTCCGTCAGCCATTACGAGCAGTACTTC.

In DNA, the CDR3 is TGTGCCAGCAGTTACTCGACAGGGGGATCACCCCTCCACTTT. It encodes CASSYSTGGSPLHF. The chain is built from TRBV6-5 and TRBJ1-6; TRBD1 matches at 9 bases. Germline CDR1 is MNHEY and CDR2 is SVGAGI. CDR3 length equals 14 residues. The V and J ends lost 0 bases and 10 bases, in that order; junction bases with no gene match: 1.

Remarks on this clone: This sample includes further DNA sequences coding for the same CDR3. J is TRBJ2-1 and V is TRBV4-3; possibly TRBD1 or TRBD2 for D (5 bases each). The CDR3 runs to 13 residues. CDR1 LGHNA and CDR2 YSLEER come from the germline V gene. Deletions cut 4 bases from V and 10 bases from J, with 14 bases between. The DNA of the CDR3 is TGCGCCAGCAGCCCCGGGACCTCGGGAGAGCAGTTCTTC. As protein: CASSPGTSGEQFF.

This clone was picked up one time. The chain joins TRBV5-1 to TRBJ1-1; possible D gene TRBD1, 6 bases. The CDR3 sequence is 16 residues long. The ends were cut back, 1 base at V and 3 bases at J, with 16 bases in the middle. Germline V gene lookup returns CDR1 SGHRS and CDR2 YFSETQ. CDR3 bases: TGCGCCAGCAGCTTGAATCAGGTGGGGGCCGACACTGAAGCTTTCTTT. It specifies CASSLNQVGADTEAFF.

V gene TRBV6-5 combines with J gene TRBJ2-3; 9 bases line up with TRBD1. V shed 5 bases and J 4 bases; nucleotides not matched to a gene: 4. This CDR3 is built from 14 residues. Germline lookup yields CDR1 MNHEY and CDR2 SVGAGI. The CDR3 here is CASSLTGGADTQYF. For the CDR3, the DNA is TGTGCCAGCAGTCTCACAGGGGGCGCAGATACGCAGTATTTT.

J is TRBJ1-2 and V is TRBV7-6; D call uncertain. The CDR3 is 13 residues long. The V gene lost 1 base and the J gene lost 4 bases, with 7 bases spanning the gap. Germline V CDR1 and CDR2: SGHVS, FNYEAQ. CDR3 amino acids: CASSLGYSYGYTF. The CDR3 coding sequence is TGTGCCAGCAGCTTAGGATATTCCTATGGCTACACCTTC.

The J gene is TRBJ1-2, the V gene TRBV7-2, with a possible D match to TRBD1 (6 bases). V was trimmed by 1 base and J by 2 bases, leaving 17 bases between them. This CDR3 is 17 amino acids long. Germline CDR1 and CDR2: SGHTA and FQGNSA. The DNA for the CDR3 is TGTGCCAGCAGCTTAGATCTAACCGGGACACTAAACTATGGCTACACCTTC. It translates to CASSLDLTGTLNYGYTF.